The 11 T cell receptor beta chains given below trace back to one sample, sequenced in a study of OX40 agonist ivuxolimab in advanced cancers. The data were produced by immunoSEQ multiplex PCR, yet TCRdb's version contains in-frame clones alone and is incomplete. The table has approximately 82,000 clones, more than 70% seen once. The material was CD4+ or CD8+ T cells sorted from blood, obtained in a trial of the OX40 agonist ivuxolimab. The receptors were sampled from an adult with an advanced solid tumor such as melanoma, head and neck, liver or kidney cancer.

In this sample, this clone turned up once. The chain uses TRBV7-9 and TRBJ1-5, with D hard to call. Germline V CDR1 and CDR2: SEHNR, FQNEAQ (reference sequence). V lost 4 bases to trimming and J lost 2 bases, with 9 bases between them. This CDR3 comprises 14 residues. The CDR3, as DNA: TGTGCCAGCAGCTCGACCTGGGGCAATCAGCCCCAGCATTTT. Amino acids: CASSSTWGNQPQHF.

The chain uses TRBV6-6 and TRBJ2-1; unclear D gene. The length of the CDR3 is 12 residues. The germline V gene encodes CDR1 MNHNY and CDR2 SVGAGI (reference sequence). V was trimmed by 6 bases and J by 7 bases, leaving 10 bases between them. The CDR3, as DNA: TGTGCCAGCAGAGATTGGGCTAATGAGCAGTTCTTC. Protein sequence: CASRDWANEQFF.

The rearrangement links TRBV5-5 to TRBJ2-5; TRBD2 agrees at 10 bases. Per the germline V gene, CDR1 is SGHKS and CDR2 is YYEKEE (reference sequence). The V gene end was trimmed by 4 bases and the J gene end by 1 base; junction bases not matched to a gene: 13. This CDR3 contains 18 residues. The CDR3 is CASSPRGVAGGTQETQYF. For the CDR3, the DNA is TGTGCCAGCAGCCCCCGCGGGGTAGCGGGGGGAACCCAAGAGACCCAGTACTTC.

The table lists this clone with many counts. The chain is built from TRBV9 and TRBJ1-3, with D perhaps TRBD1 (5 bases). This CDR3 has 14 amino acids. CDR1 is SGDLS and CDR2 is YYNGEE in the germline V gene. Trimming removed 4 bases at V and 4 bases at J, with 12 bases between. CDR3 residues: CASSPQGNGNTIYF. The CDR3 bases are TGTGCCAGCAGCCCGCAGGGTAACGGAAACACCATATATTTT.

The chain combines TRBV19 with TRBJ2-4, with 8 bases fitting TRBD1. The CDR3 covers 16 residues. Germline-derived CDR1 and CDR2 are LNHDA and SQIVND (reference sequence). V dropped 5 bases and J dropped 2; count of bases not matched to a gene: 8. CDR3 nucleotides: TGTGCCAGTAGTCCCAGCCAGGGGGCAACCAAAAACATTCAGTACTTC. It codes for CASSPSQGATKNIQYF.

CDR3 residues: CASSSDSASPLHF. In DNA, the CDR3 is TGTGCCAGCAGCTCGGACTCCGCATCACCCCTCCACTTT. The rearrangement joins TRBV7-3 to TRBJ1-6; D not certain. CDR1 SGHTA and CDR2 FQGTGA come from the germline V gene. V was cut by 4 bases and J by 10 bases, with 11 bases left in between. The CDR3 length is 13 residues.

The CDR3 DNA reads as TGTGCCAGTGGTGAACCTCTCGCTTCAACTCAGCCCCAGCATTTT. Translating it yields CASGEPLASTQPQHF. This chain joins TRBV19 and TRBJ1-5; D unresolved. V lost 8 bases and J lost 6, with 20 bases in between. Germline assignment: CDR1 LNHDA and CDR2 SQIVND (reference sequence). This CDR3 is 15 amino acids long.

The V call is TRBV20-1, the J call TRBJ1-1; D is unresolved. CDR1 and CDR2 from the germline V gene are DFQATT and SNEGSKA (reference sequence). V was shortened by 7 bases and J by 2 bases, with 8 bases between the two germline ends. The CDR3 length is 11 residues. In DNA, the CDR3 is TGCAGTGGTTTAACTAACACTGAAGCTTTCTTT. Translation gives CSGLTNTEAFF.

This chain joins TRBV5-6 and TRBJ2-5, with TRBD2 matching over 7 bases. The V gene's germline CDR1 is SGHDT and CDR2 YYEEEE. The V segment lost 2 bases and the J segment 5 bases; nucleotides outside the gene matches: 3. The CDR3 is 13 amino acids. CDR3 in DNA: TGTGCCAGCAGCTTCAGGCGGGAGGAGACCCAGTACTTC. This gives the protein CASSFRREETQYF.

This clone was observed a handful of times. The rearrangement joins TRBV5-1 to TRBJ1-1; tentatively, D is TRBD1 (6 bases). In germline, CDR1 is SGHRS, CDR2 YFSETQ. V was cut by 4 bases and J by 1 base, with 11 bases left in between. The CDR3 is 14 residues long. The CDR3 reads CASSPLGANTEAFF. In nucleotides, the CDR3 is TGCGCCAGCAGCCCACTGGGGGCGAACACTGAAGCTTTCTTT.

J is TRBJ2-5 and V is TRBV5-1; TRBD1 matches 7 bases. The J call is doubtful: the DNA matches TRBJ2-7 better. Germline-derived CDR1 and CDR2 are SGHRS and YFSETQ. The CDR3 loop spans 16 amino acids. CDR3 protein: CASSLGDSYWAYEQYF. CDR3 nucleotides: TGCGCCAGCAGCCTAGGGGACAGCTACTGGGCCTACGAGCAGTACTTC.